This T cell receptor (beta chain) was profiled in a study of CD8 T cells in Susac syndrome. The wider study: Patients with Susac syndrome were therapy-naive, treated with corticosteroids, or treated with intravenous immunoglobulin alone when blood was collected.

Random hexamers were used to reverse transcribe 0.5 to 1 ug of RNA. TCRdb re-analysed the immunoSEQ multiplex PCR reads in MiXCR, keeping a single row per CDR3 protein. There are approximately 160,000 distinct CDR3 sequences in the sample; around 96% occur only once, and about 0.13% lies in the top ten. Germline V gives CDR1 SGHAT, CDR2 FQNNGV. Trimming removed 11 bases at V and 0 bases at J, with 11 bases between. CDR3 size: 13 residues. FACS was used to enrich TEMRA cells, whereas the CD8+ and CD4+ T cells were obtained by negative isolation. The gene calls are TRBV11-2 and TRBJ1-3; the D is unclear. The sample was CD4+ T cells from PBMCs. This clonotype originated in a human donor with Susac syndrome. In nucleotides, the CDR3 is TGTGCCGACCCGGCCCCCTCTGGAAACACCATATATTTT. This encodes CADPAPSGNTIYF.